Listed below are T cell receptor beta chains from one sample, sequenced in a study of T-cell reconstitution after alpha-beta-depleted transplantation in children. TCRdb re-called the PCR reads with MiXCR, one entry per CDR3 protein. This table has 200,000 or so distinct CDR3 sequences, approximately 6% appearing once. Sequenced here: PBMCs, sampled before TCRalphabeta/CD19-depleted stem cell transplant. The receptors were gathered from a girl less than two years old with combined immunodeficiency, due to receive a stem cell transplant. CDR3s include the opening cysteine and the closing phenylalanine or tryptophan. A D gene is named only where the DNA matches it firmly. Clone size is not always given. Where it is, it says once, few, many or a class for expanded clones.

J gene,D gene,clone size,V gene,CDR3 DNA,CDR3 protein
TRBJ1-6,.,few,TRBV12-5,TGTGCTAGTGCCACACAAAGCTCCTATAATTCACCCCTCCACTTT,CASATQSSYNSPLHF
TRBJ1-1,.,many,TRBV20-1,TGCAGTGCCCGACAGGATTACACTGAAGCTTTCTTT,CSARQDYTEAFF
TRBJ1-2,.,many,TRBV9,TGTGCCAGCAGCGTACTTGGGCACCGGGACAAAAATGGCTACACCTTC,CASSVLGHRDKNGYTF
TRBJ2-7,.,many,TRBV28,TGTGCCAGCAGTTCAAAATCAAAGGCCAGCGTCATCTCCTACGAGCAGTACTTC,CASSSKSKASVISYEQYF
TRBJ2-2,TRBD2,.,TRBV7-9,TGTGCCAGCAGCCTTAGCGGGAGACGTGCCACCGGGGAGCTGTTTTTT,CASSLSGRRATGELFF
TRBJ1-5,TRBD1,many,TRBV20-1,TGCAGTGCTAGAGGAACAGGGGGCGGCAATCAGCCCCAGCATTTT,CSARGTGGGNQPQHF
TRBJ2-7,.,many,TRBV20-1,TGCAGTGCTAGAGACTGGGACGAGCAGTACTTC,CSARDWDEQYF
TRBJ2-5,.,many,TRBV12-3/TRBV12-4,TGTGCCAGCAGTTTATCAGAGACCCAGTACTTC,CASSLSETQYF
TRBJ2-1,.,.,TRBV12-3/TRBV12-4,TGTGCCAGCAGTTTCGCTAGTGAGCAGTTCTTC,CASSFASEQFF
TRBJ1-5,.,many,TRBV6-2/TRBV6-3,TGTGCCAGCAGCGGACTGTATAGCAATCAGCCCCAGCATTTT,CASSGLYSNQPQHF
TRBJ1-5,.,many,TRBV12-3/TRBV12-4,TGTGCCAGCAGTCTAAACGAGCATCAGCCCCAGCATTTT,CASSLNEHQPQHF
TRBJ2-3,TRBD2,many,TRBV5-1,TGCGCCAGCAGCTCCAAGACTAGCGGCACCAGCACAGATACGCAGTATTTT,CASSSKTSGTSTDTQYF
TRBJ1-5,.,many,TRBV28,TGTGCCAGCAGTTTAAGATCCTACAGGGGCAATCAGCCCCAGCATTTT,CASSLRSYRGNQPQHF
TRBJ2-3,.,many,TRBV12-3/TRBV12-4,TGTGCCAGCGGGTTTAGGACAGATACGCAGTATTTT,CASGFRTDTQYF
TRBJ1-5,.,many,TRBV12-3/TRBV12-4,TGTGCCAGCAGTTTAGGCAGGCATAGCAATCAGCCCCAGCATTTT,CASSLGRHSNQPQHF
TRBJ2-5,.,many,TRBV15,TGTGCCACCAGCAGAGATAACGAGGCACAAGAGACCCAGTACTTC,CATSRDNEAQETQYF
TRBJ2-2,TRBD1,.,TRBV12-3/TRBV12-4,TGTGCCAGCGGGACAGGGGTTCACGGGGAGCTGTTTTTT,CASGTGVHGELFF
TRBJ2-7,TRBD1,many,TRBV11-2,TGTGCCAGCAGCTTACGGGACAGGGGCTACGAGCAGTACTTC,CASSLRDRGYEQYF
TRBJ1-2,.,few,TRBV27,TGTGCCAGCAGTCCGGCGGCGGGGGAAGGCTACACCTTC,CASSPAAGEGYTF
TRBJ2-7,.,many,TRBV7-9,TGTGCCAGCAGCTTGAGGGTCTCCCACGACCTAAGCGAGCAGTACTTC,CASSLRVSHDLSEQYF
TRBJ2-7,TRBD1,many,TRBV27,TGTGCCAGCAGTTTCCGTGACAGGGCTTTCTACGAGCAGTACTTC,CASSFRDRAFYEQYF
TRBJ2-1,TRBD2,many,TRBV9,TGTGCCAGCAGCGCTAGCGGGACCCCGGTGGGGGAGCAGTTCTTC,CASSASGTPVGEQFF